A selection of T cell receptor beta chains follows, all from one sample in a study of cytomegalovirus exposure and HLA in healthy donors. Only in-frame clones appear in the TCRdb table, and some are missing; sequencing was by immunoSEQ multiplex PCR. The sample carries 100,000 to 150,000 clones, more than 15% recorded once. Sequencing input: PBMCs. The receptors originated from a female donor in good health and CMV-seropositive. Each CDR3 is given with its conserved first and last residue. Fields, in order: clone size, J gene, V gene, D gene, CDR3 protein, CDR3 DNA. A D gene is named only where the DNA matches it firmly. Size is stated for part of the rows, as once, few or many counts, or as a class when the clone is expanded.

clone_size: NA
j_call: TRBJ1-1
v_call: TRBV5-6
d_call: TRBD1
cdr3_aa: CASSHRQGRYTEAFF
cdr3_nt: TGTGCCAGCAGCCACAGACAGGGGAGGTACACTGAAGCTTTCTTT

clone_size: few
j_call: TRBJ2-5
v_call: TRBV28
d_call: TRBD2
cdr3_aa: CASSFLGRGIQETQYF
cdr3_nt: TGTGCCAGCAGTTTCCTAGGGCGGGGGATACAAGAGACCCAGTACTTC

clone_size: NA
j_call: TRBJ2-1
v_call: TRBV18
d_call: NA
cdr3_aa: CASSRTGGEQFF
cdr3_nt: TGTGCCAGCTCACGCACAGGTGGTGAGCAGTTCTTC

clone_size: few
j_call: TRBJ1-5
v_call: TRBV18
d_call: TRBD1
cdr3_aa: CASSRDSEKPQHF
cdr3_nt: TGTGCCAGCTCGCGGGACAGCGAGAAGCCCCAGCATTTT

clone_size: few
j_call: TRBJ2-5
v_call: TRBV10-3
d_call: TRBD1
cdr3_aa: CAIRRQGAAETQYF
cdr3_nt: TGTGCCATCAGAAGACAGGGGGCGGCGGAGACCCAGTACTTC

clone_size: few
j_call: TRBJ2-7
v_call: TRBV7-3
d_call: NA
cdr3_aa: CASSSDTGWEQYF
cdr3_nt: TGTGCCAGCAGCTCTGACACCGGTTGGGAGCAGTACTTC

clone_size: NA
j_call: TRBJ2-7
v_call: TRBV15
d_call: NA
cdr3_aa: CATSDFFYEQYF
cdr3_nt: TGTGCCACCAGCGACTTCTTCTACGAGCAGTACTTC

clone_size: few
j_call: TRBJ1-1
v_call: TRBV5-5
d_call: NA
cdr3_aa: CASSLVVPGAFF
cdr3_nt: TGTGCCAGCAGCTTGGTGGTCCCGGGAGCTTTCTTT

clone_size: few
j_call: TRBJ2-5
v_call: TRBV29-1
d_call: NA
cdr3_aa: CSVAKGEETQYF
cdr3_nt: TGCAGCGTTGCGAAGGGGGAAGAGACCCAGTACTTC

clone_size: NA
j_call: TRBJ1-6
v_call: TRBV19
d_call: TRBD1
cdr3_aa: CASSIAVGTGKNALNSPLHF
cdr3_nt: TGTGCCAGTAGTATAGCAGTCGGGACAGGGAAAAATGCTCTGAATTCACCCCTCCACTTT

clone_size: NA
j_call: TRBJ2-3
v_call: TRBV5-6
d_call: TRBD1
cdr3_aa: CASSLGTGGTDTQYF
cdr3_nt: TGTGCCAGCAGCTTGGGGACAGGGGGGACAGATACGCAGTATTTT

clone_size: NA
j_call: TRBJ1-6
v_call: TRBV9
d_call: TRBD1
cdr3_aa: CASSVGGGSPLHF
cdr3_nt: TGTGCCAGCAGCGTAGGAGGGGGCTCACCCCTCCACTTT

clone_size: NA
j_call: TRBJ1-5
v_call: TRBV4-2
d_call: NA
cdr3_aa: CASSQDLGRFNQPQHF
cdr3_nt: TGTGCCAGCAGCCAAGATCTAGGCAGATTCAATCAGCCCCAGCATTTT

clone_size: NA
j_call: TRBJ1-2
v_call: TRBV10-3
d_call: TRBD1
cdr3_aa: CAISEEEGAYGGYTF
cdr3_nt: TGTGCCATCAGTGAGGAGGAGGGGGCGTATGGTGGCTACACCTTC

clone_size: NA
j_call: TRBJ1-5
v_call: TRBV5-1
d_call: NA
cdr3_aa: CASSLEPLSNQPQHF
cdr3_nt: TGCGCCAGCAGCTTGGAGCCGCTTAGCAATCAGCCCCAGCATTTT

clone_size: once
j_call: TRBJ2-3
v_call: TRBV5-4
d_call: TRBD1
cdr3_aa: CASSPTGGAGTDTQYF
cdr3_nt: TGTGCCAGCAGCCCGACAGGGGGCGCGGGCACAGATACGCAGTATTTT

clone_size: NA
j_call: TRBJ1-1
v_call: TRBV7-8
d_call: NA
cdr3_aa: CASSLRREAFF
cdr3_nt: TGTGCCAGCAGCTTAAGGAGGGAAGCTTTCTTT

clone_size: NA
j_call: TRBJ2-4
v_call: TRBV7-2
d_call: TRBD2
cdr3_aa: CASSSGLAGGLAKNIQYF
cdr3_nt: TGTGCCAGCAGCTCGGGACTAGCGGGGGGCCTAGCCAAAAACATTCAGTACTTC

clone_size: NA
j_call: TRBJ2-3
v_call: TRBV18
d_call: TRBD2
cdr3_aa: CASSRGLAGISTDTQYF
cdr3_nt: TGTGCCAGCTCACGAGGACTAGCGGGGATTAGCACAGATACGCAGTATTTT

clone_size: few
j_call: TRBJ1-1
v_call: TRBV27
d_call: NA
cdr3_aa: CASSFLRGSTEAFF
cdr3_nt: TGTGCCAGCAGTTTCCTCCGGGGGAGCACTGAAGCTTTCTTT

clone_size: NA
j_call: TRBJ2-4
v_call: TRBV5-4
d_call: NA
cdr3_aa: CASSTTATGSDIQYF
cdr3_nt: TGTGCCAGCAGCACCACAGCTACAGGGTCGGACATTCAGTACTTC

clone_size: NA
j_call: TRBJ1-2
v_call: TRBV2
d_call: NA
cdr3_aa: CASSENRQGNGYTF
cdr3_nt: TGTGCCAGCAGTGAAAATAGGCAGGGGAATGGCTACACCTTC

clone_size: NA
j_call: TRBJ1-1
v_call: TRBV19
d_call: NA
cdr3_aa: CASSIRGGNTEAFF
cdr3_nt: TGTGCCAGTAGTATCCGGGGAGGGAACACTGAAGCTTTCTTT

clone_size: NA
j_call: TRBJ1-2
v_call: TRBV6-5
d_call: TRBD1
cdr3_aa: CASSSLGTANYGYTF
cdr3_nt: TGTGCCAGCAGTTCCCTAGGGACAGCTAACTATGGCTACACCTTC

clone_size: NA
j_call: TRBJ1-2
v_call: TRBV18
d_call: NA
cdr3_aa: CASSPPGFGQIYGYTF
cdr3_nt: TGTGCCAGCTCACCACCGGGGTTTGGACAGATCTATGGCTACACCTTC

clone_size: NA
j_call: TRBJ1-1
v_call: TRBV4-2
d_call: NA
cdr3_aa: CASSQLRGDSTEAFF
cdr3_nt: TGTGCCAGCAGCCAATTACGGGGGGATTCGACTGAAGCTTTCTTT

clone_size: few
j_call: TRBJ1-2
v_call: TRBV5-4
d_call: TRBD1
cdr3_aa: CASSLSTGTGAHGYTF
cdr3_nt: TGTGCCAGCAGCTTGTCTACGGGGACAGGGGCTCATGGCTACACCTTC

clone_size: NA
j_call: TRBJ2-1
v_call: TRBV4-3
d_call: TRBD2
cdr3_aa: CASREVAGEYEQFF
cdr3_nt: TGCGCCAGCAGGGAAGTAGCGGGAGAGTATGAGCAGTTCTTC

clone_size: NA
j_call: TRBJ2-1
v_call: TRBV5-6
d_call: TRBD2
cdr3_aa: CASSPASGSYNEQFF
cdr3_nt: TGTGCCAGCAGCCCGGCCAGCGGGAGTTACAATGAGCAGTTCTTC

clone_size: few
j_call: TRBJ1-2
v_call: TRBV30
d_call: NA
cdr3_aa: CAWSVGVNYGYTF
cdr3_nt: TGTGCCTGGAGTGTAGGGGTAAACTATGGCTACACCTTC

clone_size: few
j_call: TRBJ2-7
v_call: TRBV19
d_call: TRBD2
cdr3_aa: CASSIDHGTSSYEQYF
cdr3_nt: TGTGCCAGTAGTATAGATCACGGGACTAGCTCCTACGAGCAGTACTTC

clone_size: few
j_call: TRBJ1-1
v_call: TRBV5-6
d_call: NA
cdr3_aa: CASSLVSGTEAFF
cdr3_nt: TGTGCCAGCAGCTTGGTGAGTGGCACTGAAGCTTTCTTT

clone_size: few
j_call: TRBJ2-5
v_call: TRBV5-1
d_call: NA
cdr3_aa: CASSLIQETQYF
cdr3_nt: TGCGCCAGCAGCTTGATACAAGAGACCCAGTACTTC

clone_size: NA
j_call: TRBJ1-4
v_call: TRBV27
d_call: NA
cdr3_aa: CASSSRSQGTTNEKLFF
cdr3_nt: TGTGCCAGCAGTTCGCGATCCCAGGGGACAACTAATGAAAAACTGTTTTTT

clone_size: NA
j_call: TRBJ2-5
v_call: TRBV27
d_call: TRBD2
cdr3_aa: CASSSGTSGQETQYF
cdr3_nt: TGTGCCAGCAGTTCCGGGACTAGCGGACAAGAGACCCAGTACTTC

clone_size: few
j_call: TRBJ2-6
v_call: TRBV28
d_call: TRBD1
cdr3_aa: CASSSPGQGAPGANVLTF
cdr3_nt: TGTGCCAGCAGTTCCCCGGGACAGGGGGCTCCTGGGGCCAACGTCCTGACTTTC

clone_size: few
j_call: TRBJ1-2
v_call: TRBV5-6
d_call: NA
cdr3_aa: CASSSGPYGYTF
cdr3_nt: TGTGCCAGCAGCTCAGGCCCCTATGGCTACACCTTC

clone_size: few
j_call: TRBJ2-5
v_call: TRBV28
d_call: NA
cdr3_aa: CASSGNRDSIQETQYF
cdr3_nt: TGTGCCAGCAGTGGTAACCGGGACTCGATTCAAGAGACCCAGTACTTC

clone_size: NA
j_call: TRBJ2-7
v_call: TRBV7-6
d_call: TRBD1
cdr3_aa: CASSSPGQGREQYF
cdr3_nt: TGTGCCAGCAGCTCTCCGGGACAGGGCCGGGAGCAGTACTTC

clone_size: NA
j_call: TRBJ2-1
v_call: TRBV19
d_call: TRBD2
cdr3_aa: CASSIAGGPIYEQFF
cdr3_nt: TGTGCCAGTAGTATAGCGGGAGGGCCAATCTATGAGCAGTTCTTC